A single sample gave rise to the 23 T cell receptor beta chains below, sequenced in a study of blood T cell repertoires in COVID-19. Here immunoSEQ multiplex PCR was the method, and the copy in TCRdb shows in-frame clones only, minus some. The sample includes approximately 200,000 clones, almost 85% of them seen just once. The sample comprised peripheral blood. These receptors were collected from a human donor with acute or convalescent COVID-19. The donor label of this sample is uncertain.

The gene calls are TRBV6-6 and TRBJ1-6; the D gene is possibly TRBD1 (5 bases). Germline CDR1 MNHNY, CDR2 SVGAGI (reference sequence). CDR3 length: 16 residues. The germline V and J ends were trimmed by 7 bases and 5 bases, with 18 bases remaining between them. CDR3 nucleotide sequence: TGTGCCAGCAATGGACAAGGGTCAACGCATAATTCACCCCTCCACTTT. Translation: CASNGQGSTHNSPLHF.

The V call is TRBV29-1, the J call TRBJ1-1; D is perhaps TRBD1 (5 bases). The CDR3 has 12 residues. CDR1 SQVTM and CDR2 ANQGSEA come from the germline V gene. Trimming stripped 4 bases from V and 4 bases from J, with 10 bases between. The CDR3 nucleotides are TGCAGCGTTGCAGCGGGGGGCACTGAAGCTTTCTTT. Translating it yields CSVAAGGTEAFF.

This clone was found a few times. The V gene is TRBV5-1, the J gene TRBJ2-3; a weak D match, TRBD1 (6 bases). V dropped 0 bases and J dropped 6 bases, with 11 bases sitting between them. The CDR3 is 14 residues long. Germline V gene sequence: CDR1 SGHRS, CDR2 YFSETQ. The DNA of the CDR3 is TGCGCCAGCAGCTTGGACAGGGTTGCGGATACGCAGTATTTT. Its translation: CASSLDRVADTQYF.

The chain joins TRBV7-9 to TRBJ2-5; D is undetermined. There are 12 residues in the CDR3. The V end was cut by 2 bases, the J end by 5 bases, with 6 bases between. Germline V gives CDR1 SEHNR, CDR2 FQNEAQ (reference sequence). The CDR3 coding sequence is TGTGCCAGCAGCTTATCAGCGGAGACCCAGTACTTC. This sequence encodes CASSLSAETQYF.

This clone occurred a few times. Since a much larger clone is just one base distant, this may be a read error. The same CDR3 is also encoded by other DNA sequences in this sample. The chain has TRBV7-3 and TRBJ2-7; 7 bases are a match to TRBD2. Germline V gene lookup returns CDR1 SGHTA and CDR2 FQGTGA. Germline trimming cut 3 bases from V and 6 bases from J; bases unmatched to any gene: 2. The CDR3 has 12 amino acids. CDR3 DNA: TGTGCCAGCAGCTTCGGCGGGGGCGAGCAGTACTTC. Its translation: CASSFGGGEQYF.

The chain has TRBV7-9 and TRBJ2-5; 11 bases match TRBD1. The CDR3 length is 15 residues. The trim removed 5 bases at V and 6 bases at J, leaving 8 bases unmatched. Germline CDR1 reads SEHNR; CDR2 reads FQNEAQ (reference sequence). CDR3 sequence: CASSPDRGRGKTQYF. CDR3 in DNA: TGTGCCAGCAGCCCGGACAGGGGGCGCGGGAAGACCCAGTACTTC.

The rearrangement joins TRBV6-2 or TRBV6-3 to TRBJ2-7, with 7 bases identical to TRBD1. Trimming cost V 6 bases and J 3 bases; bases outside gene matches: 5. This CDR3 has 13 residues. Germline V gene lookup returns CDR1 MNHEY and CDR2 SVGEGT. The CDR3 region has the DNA TGTGCCAGCAGCCCTGACAGGGACTACGAGCAGTACTTC. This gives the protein CASSPDRDYEQYF.

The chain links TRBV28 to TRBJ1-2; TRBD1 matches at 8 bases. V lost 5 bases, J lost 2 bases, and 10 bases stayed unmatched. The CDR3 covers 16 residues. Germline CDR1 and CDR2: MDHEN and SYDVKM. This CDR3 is CASSSPGGQGNYGYTF. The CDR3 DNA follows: TGTGCCAGCAGTAGCCCTGGCGGACAGGGAAACTATGGCTACACCTTC.

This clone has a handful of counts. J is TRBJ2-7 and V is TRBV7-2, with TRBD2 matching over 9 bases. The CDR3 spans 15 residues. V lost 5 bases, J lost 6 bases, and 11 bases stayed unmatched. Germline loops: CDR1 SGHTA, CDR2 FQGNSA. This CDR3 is CASSLAASGTGEQYF. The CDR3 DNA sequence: TGTGCCAGCAGCCTGGCCGCTAGCGGGACGGGCGAGCAGTACTTC.

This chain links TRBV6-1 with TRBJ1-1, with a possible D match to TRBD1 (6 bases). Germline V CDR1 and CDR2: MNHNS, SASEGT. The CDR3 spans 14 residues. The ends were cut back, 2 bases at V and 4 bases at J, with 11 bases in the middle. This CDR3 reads CASSELRDTTEAFF. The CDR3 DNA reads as TGTGCCAGCAGTGAATTACGGGACACCACTGAAGCTTTCTTT.

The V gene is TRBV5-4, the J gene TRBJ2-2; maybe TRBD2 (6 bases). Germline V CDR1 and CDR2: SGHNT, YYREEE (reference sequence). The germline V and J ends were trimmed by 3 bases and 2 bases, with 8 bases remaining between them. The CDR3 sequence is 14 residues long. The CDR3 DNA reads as TGTGCCAGCAGCTGGGAGGAAAACACCGGGGAGCTGTTTTTT. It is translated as CASSWEENTGELFF.

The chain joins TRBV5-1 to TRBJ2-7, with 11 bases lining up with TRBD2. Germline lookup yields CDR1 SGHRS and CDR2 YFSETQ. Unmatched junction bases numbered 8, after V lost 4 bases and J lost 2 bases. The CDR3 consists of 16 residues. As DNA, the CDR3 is TGCGCCAGCAGCACCTTAGCGGGAGGGGACACCTACGAGCAGTACTTC. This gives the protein CASSTLAGGDTYEQYF.

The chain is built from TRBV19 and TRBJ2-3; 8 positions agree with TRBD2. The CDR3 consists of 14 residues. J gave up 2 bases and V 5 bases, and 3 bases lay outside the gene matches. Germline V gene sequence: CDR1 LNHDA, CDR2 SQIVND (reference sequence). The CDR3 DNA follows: TGTGCCAGTAGTGACGGGAGGGCCACAGATACGCAGTATTTT. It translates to CASSDGRATDTQYF. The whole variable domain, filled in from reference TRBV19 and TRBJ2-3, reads DGGITQSPKYLFRKEGQNVTLSCEQNLNHDAMYWYRQDPGQGLRLIYYSQIVNDFQKGDIAEGYSVSREKKESFPLTVTSAQKNPTAFYLCASSDGRATDTQYFGPGTRLTVL.

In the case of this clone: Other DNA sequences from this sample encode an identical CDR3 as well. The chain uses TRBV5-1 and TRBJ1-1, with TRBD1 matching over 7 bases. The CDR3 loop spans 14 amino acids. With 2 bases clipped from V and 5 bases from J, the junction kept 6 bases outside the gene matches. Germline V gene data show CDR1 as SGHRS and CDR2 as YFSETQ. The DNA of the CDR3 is TGCGCCAGCAGCTTAGGAGGGGGCGGAACTGAAGCTTTCTTT. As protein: CASSLGGGGTEAFF.

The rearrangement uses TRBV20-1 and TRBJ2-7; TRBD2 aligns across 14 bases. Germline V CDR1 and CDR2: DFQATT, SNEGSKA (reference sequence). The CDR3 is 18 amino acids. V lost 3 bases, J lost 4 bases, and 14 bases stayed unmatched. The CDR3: CSASSGTSGREVGYEQYF. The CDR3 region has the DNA TGCAGTGCTAGTAGTGGGACTAGCGGGAGAGAGGTTGGGTACGAGCAGTACTTC.

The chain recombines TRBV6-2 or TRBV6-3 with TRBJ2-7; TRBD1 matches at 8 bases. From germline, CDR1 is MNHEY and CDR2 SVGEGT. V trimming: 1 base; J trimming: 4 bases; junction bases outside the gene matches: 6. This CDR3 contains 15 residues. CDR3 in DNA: TGTGCCAGCAGTTACTTCCAGGGGGCTAGATACGAGCAGTACTTC. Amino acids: CASSYFQGARYEQYF.

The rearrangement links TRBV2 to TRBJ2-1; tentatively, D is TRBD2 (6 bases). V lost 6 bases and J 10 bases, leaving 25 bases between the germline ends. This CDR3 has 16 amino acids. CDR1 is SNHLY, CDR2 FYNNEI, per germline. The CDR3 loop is CASRVAERPGGGEQFF. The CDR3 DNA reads TGTGCCAGCAGGGTGGCGGAGCGGCCAGGAGGAGGGGAGCAGTTCTTC.

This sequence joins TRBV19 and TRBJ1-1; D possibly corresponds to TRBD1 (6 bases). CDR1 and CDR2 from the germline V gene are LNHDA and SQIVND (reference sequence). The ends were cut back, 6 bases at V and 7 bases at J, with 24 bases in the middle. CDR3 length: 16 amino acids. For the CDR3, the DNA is TGTGCCAGTAGCCCGGACAGCTGGTCCGCTATACATGAAGCTTTCTTT. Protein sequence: CASSPDSWSAIHEAFF.

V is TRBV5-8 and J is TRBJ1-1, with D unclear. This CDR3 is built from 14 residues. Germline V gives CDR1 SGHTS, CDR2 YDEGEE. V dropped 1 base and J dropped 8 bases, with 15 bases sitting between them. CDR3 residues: CASSLLSGSGEAFF. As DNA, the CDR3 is TGTGCCAGCAGCTTGTTATCAGGTTCGGGAGAAGCTTTCTTT. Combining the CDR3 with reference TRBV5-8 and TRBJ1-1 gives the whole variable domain EAGVTQSPTHLIKTRGQQATLRCSPISGHTSVYWYQQALGLGLQFLLWYDEGEERNRGNFPPRFSGRQFPNYSSELNVNALELEDSALYLCASSLLSGSGEAFFGQGTRLTVV.

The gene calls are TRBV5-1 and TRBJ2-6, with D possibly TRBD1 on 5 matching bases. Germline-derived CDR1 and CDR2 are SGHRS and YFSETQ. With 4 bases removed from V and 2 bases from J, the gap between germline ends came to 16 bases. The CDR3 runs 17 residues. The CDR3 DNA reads TGCGCCAGCAGCGGCGGACAAGCTGGCGCTGGGGCCAACGTCCTGACTTTC. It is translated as CASSGGQAGAGANVLTF.

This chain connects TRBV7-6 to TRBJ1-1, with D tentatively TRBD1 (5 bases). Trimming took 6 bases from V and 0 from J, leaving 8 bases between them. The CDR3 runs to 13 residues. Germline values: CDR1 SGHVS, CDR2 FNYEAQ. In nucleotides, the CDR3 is TGTGCCAGCAGAGAACAGGTGAACACTGAAGCTTTCTTT. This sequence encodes CASREQVNTEAFF.

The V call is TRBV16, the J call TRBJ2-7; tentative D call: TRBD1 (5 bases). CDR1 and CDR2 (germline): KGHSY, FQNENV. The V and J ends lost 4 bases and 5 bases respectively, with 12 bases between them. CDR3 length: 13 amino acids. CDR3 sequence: CASSRTRVHEQYF. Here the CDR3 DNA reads TGTGCCAGCAGCCGAACCAGGGTCCACGAGCAGTACTTC.

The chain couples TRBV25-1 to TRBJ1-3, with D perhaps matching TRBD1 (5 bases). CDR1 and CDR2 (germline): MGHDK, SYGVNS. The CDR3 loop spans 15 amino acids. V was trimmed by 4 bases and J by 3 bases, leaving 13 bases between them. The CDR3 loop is CASSVTGGFGNTIYF. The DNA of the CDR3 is TGTGCCAGCAGTGTTACCGGGGGTTTTGGAAACACCATATATTTT.